Detailed here is one T cell receptor beta chain. Only a few counts were recorded for this clonotype. Its antigen has not been determined. No base-level quality is on record; no much larger clone is a single base apart. The library was generated by PCR. Sequencing took place on an Illumina HiSeq 2500. To reduce PCR and sequencing biases, unique molecular identifiers were built into the TCR beta cDNA libraries. Roughly 0.5 million cDNA molecules were obtained per 1 to 10 million input T cells, so each molecule approximated one T cell. The patient libraries were prepared and sequenced using the same protocol as the earlier healthy control dataset. Samples belonging to the same batch were prepared together, multiplexed and sequenced on a shared HiSeq lane. The source study handled its data this way. Raw barcoded reads were processed with MIGEC, and single-read molecular identifier groups were discarded before consensus assembly and CDR3 extraction. VDJtools was used for post-analysis of the clonotype tables, and diversity was normalized by down-sampling every dataset to the size of the smallest sample. Repertoire overlap clustering matched CDR3 amino acid but not nucleotide sequences to correct batch-related cross-sample contamination. The public reads were run again by TCRdb, first through fastp at Q25 and then through MiXCR, and only productive beta chains were kept. Each entry is one CDR3 protein sequence, shown with its most common DNA and genes. These V and J calls rely on TCRdb rather than the paper's analysis. This sample is represented by some 690,000 distinct CDR3 sequences; around 64% of them were singletons. The top ten hold 10% to 12% of the sample.

This sample was taken from a study of post-analysis software for immune sequencing data (dated by TCRdb to between 2014 and 2017). As for the study more broadly: Disease courses on record covered relapsing-remitting, secondary progressive and progressive-relapsing multiple sclerosis, though some patients had no subtype annotation. Patient repertoires were compared against around 10 previously published healthy control repertoires from donors aged roughly 6 to 26 years. A subset of samples was prepared in parallel using single-end sample barcoding, then pooled and co-amplified after Illumina adapter ligation.

What the work shows at the level of the full study, not this receptor alone: Strong co-clustering of samples prepared in the same batch was shown by direct clustering with F measure, prompting a batch-effect correction. Compared with controls, multiple sclerosis patients had significantly lower normalized Chao1 diversity, a finding suggesting substantial peripheral T-cell clonal expansion. Significantly higher frequencies in patients than in controls were found for a handful of TRBV segments, including TRBV5-6, TRBV5-1 and TRBV20-1. The multiple sclerosis patient group was slightly younger than the control group.

To demonstrate the VDJtools post-analysis software, the study profiled TCR beta repertoires from the peripheral blood of about a dozen young patients with multiple sclerosis. The multiple sclerosis patients were children and adolescents ranging in age from roughly 6 to 16 years. From its cysteine to its phenylalanine, the CDR3 spans 16 amino acids. Only the CDR3 region is kept as DNA, spanning 48 bases read in frame from base 1. The germline V gene gives CDR1 as SGHRS and CDR2 as YFSETQ. Trimming costs V 0 bases and J 1 base, and their ends lie 13 bases apart. Sequences were obtained from blood. The receptor's source is a girl aged 2 to 10 with multiple sclerosis. The chain is assembled from TRBV5-1 and TRBJ2-5; there is no confident call for the D gene. The DNA reads as follows: TGCGCCAGCAGCTTGGTTGAAGGTTTGGTCCAAGAGACCCAGTACTTC. Its amino acids are CASSLVEGLVQETQYF.